Sequencing of this T cell receptor (beta chain) was carried out in a study of a mutant IDH1 vaccine in newly diagnosed glioma. In the study overall: Patients were pretreated with radiotherapy, temozolomide, or both, mostly both.

Indicated time point: week 5, during vaccination. One vaccine dose held 300 ug of mutant IDH1 20-mer peptide and came with topical imiquimod. Germline CDR1 is LNHDA and CDR2 is SQIVND (reference sequence). CDR3 size: 18 residues. V was pared by 9 bases and J by 2 bases, with 12 bases of the junction left unmatched. Sequencing was performed with immunoSEQ multiplex PCR; in TCRdb, only in-frame clones are kept and a portion is missing. The table has tens of thousands of clones, approximately 83% seen once. The sample holds one count of this clone. The antigen is unknown. The V and J genes are TRBV19 and TRBJ2-3, with 15 bases matching TRBD2. The sample here was PBMCs, taken from a glioma patient whose treatment included an IDH1 peptide vaccine. This TCR came from a man in his forties with glioma. The CDR3 nucleotides read TGTGCCAGCGCGGGACTAGCGGGAGGAGGTGTTAACACAGATACGCAGTATTTT. Translating gives CASAGLAGGGVNTDTQYF.